One sample yielded the 5 T cell receptor beta chains listed below, sequenced in a study of control samples from healthy donors and cancer patients. Measured with immunoSEQ multiplex PCR; TCRdb has only the in-frame clones, and not every one. The data hold about 160,000 clones, with 80% to 90% observed a single time. Sequenced input: blood. These TCRs come from a man younger than 45 in good health.

The chain has TRBV6-5 and TRBJ1-1; tentatively, D is TRBD1 (6 bases). Germline assignment: CDR1 MNHEY and CDR2 SVGAGI. The V end lost 6 bases, the J end lost 7 bases, and 18 bases lay between the germline ends. This CDR3 is 14 amino acids long. CDR3 in amino acids: CASRATGPTGEAFF. The CDR3 DNA is TGTGCCAGCAGGGCGACAGGCCCTACGGGTGAAGCTTTCTTT.

The chain has TRBV6-6 and TRBJ2-2; D call uncertain. The CDR3 runs 16 residues. V lost 0 bases and J 0 bases, leaving 8 bases between the germline ends. Germline V lookup: CDR1 MNHNY, CDR2 SVGAGI (reference sequence). The CDR3 loop reads CASSYSRRTNTGELFF. CDR3 coding DNA: TGTGCCAGCAGTTACTCTCGGCGGACGAACACCGGGGAGCTGTTTTTT.

This clone was picked up a small number of times. This CDR3 reads CASSKNPGNTIYF. For the CDR3, the DNA is TGTGCCAGCAGCAAAAACCCTGGAAACACCATATATTTT. The genes are TRBV7-9 and TRBJ1-3, with D unclear. This CDR3 has 13 residues. V was clipped by 5 bases and J by 2 bases, with 7 bases between them. CDR1 and CDR2 (germline): SEHNR, FQNEAQ (reference sequence).

V usage is TRBV24-1 and J usage is TRBJ2-3; D possibly corresponds to TRBD2 (6 bases). The germline V and J ends were trimmed by 7 bases and 0 bases, with 13 bases remaining between them. CDR1 is KGHDR and CDR2 is SFDVKD in the germline V gene. The CDR3 covers 15 residues. The CDR3 protein is CATRPGVTSTDTQYF. The DNA of the CDR3 is TGTGCCACCAGGCCGGGGGTCACTAGCACAGATACGCAGTATTTT.

This chain uses TRBV27 with TRBJ1-5; 7 bases fit TRBD1. V trimming: 3 bases; J trimming: 2 bases; junction bases outside the gene matches: 4. Per germline, CDR1 MNHEY and CDR2 SMNVEV (reference sequence). The CDR3 is made up of 15 amino acids. In DNA form, the CDR3 reads TGTGCCAGCAGTTTGGGCAGGGGGGGCAATCAGCCCCAGCATTTT. Translation: CASSLGRGGNQPQHF.